This T cell receptor beta chain originates from a study of PD-1 blockade in classical Hodgkin lymphoma. As for the study in general: The study gave patients nivolumab 3 mg/kg intravenously every 2 weeks.

The protocol was immunoSEQ multiplex PCR, while the TCRdb copy is restricted to in-frame clones and leaves out a portion. The repertoire holds a few thousand clones, with 82% as singletons. To note about this clone: The antigen remains undetermined.

Relapse after autologous stem cell transplantation occurred in every patient, and brentuximab vedotin exposure varied. It was by magnetic negative selection that CD8+ T cells were isolated from thawed PBMCs. General study findings and limits: Patients newly diagnosed and complete responders had comparable baseline diversity. By cycle point C4D1, TCR diversity had risen significantly in CD4+ cells (but not CD8+ cells).

Trimming removed 5 bases from V and 2 bases from J, with 21 bases in between. CDR1 and CDR2 (germline): LNHDA, SQIVND (reference sequence). The CDR3 extends over 17 amino acids. The chain joins TRBV19 to TRBJ2-5; tentatively, D is TRBD1 (6 bases). The receptor's source is a human donor with classical Hodgkin lymphoma. This specimen consisted of CD8+ T cells from blood, obtained at baseline. The CDR3 DNA reads TGTGCCAGTAGTTTATATCCGACAGGTGCCCTACAAGAGACCCAGTACTTC. This sequence encodes CASSLYPTGALQETQYF.